This section outlines one T cell receptor (beta chain) sequence together with its context. This clonotype was observed a handful of times. What antigen it recognizes has not been identified. Per-base quality was not reported, and no clone a single base away is much larger than it. TRB repertoires were amplified using about 250-500 ng of genomic DNA isolated from blood. Spanning cysteine to valine, the CDR3 consists of 11 amino acids. Only the CDR3 DNA is retained, 33 bases long and in frame from the first base. The germline V gene (reference sequence) supplies CDR1 DFQATT and CDR2 SNEGSKA. Relative to germline, V is 6 bases shorter and J is 4 bases shorter, with 10 bases between their ends. The sample was run on an Illumina MiSeq. Multiplex PCR with BIOMED2 TRB-A/B primer pools was used to amplify TRB rearrangements. Illumina-compatible adapters and 7-nucleotide sample barcodes were attached to the amplicons in two consecutive PCRs. All library PCRs used Phusion HS II polymerase. Amplicons were purified from gel with the NucleoSpin Gel and PCR Clean-up kit, quantified on Qubit, and pooled at 3 to 5 nM. Before Illumina next-generation sequencing, the quality of the amplicon pool was assessed on an Agilent 2100 Bioanalyzer. The authors processed their data as follows. TRB rearrangements were annotated with MiXCR 3.0.8 using the default MiXCR reference library. Sequences with fewer than 2 reads and non-productive reads were filtered out, and every unique CDR3 nucleotide sequence was treated as a single clone. R 3.5.1 was used to calculate clonality, diversity, richness and V-J gene usage. GLIPH2 was used for TCR clustering by CDR3 similarity, and generation probabilities were calculated by OLGA. GLIPH2 clusters were kept only if they contained at least four unique TCR clonotypes found in at least three individuals. TCRdb handled the public reads itself, with Q25 trimming in fastp and clone calling in MiXCR, and kept productive beta chains. CDR3 protein duplicates are merged, each entry listing the most common genes and DNA. V and J calls and clone size were set by TCRdb, not the authors. The sample records 7,700 or so distinct CDR3 sequences, under 30% of which are singletons. The ten largest clonotypes hold 15% to 20% of the sample.

The data stem from a study of T and B cells in COVID-19 patients (dated by TCRdb to between 2020 and 2021). With regard to the full study: Using TRB and IGH repertoire sequencing of peripheral blood, the study characterized adaptive immunity in COVID-19 patients who had active infection or had recovered. The recovered cohort included approximately 18 patients who contributed approximately 20 samples, and most of those patients had mild to moderate COVID-19 that was managed on an outpatient basis. Median age was about 32 years in the recovered cohort versus 55 to 80 years in the active-infection cohort. In the active-infection cohort, about 60% of the roughly 20 patients were critically ill and required mechanical ventilation or ECMO. In the active-infection cohort, about 90% of the roughly 20 patients had comorbidities linked to unfavorable COVID-19 outcome. The TCR and BCR sequence repository comprised approximately 39 patients and under 85 time points, with over 8 million TCR sequences analysed. A couple of patients were in both the active and recovered cohorts because samples existed from active disease and from after recovery. An age-matched reference group of approximately 39 healthy donors negative for COVID-19 antibodies served as the comparison for repertoire analyses. As many as 9 follow-up blood samples were taken per patient, and some of the samples covered different disease stages within the same individual. Study-level results and caveats: TRB repertoires were found to be highly clonal in active COVID-19, whereas diversity and richness at recovery were found to rise above healthy donor levels. Blood samples from mildly ill patients during symptoms and early samples from severe cases were scarce. The reported TCR clusters were stated to require prospective validation before clinical use. Specific T cell subsets (CD4+/Treg/CD8+) and sorted SARS-CoV-2-responsive or tetramer+ T cells had not yet been sequenced, and these experiments were ongoing. The recovered cohort had approximately 2,500 exclusive TCR clusters, including around 30 low-pGen clusters. The size of the cohort was considered insufficient for assessing HLA contributions to COVID-19 susceptibility or severity. Strongly skewed TRBV/TRBJ gene usage was reported in patients with COVID-19.

The TCR sequence derives from a human donor with active COVID-19. Here the chain combines TRBV20-1 and TRBJ2-7; the D gene is not confidently resolved. Material for sequencing was blood. The nucleotides are TGCAGTGCCCTAGAAAGGTACGAGCAGTACGTC. Its protein product is CSALERYEQYV.